Shown below are 5 T cell receptor beta chains from a single sample sequenced in a study of OX40 agonist ivuxolimab in advanced cancers. Profiled with immunoSEQ multiplex PCR; TCRdb holds only in-frame clones, not every one. The data contain over 95,000 clones, about 80% of them singletons. Sequenced here: CD4+ or CD8+ T cells sorted from blood, sampled in a trial of the OX40 agonist ivuxolimab. The receptors stem from an adult with an advanced solid tumor such as melanoma, head and neck, liver or kidney cancer.

This sequence joins TRBV2 and TRBJ1-4, with 7 bases that match TRBD1. The CDR3 contains 14 residues. The trim removed 8 bases at V and 6 bases at J, leaving 9 bases unmatched. The germline gives CDR1 SNHLY, CDR2 FYNNEI. This chain's CDR3 is CASRGRGLDEKLFF. The CDR3 nucleotides are TGTGCCAGCCGAGGTAGGGGGCTGGATGAAAAACTGTTTTTT.

This clone was counted once. CDR3 region: CASSFRTGGNSYEQYF. The CDR3 nucleotides are TGTGCCAGCAGTTTCCGGACAGGGGGGAACTCCTACGAGCAGTACTTC. The rearrangement uses TRBV27 and TRBJ2-7, with TRBD1 matching over 10 bases. V was clipped by 3 bases and J by 0 bases; unmatched bases: 5. The CDR3 sequence is 16 residues long. CDR1 MNHEY and CDR2 SMNVEV come from the germline V gene (reference sequence).

This clone was observed a handful of times. CDR3 residues: CSVAGQTNYGYTF. In DNA, the CDR3 is TGCAGCGTTGCGGGACAGACTAACTATGGCTACACCTTC. The chain recombines TRBV29-1 with TRBJ1-2; 7 bases map to TRBD1. CDR3 length: 13 amino acids. Germline V gene lookup returns CDR1 SQVTM and CDR2 ANQGSEA. V gave up 4 bases and J gave up 0 bases; unmatched junction bases: 2.

The chain recombines TRBV27 with TRBJ1-2; D gene unclear. V lost 5 bases to trimming and J lost 3 bases, with 16 bases between them. Germline assignment: CDR1 MNHEY and CDR2 SMNVEV (reference sequence). This CDR3 is built from 15 residues. Written as DNA, the CDR3 is TGTGCCAGCAGTGAGAGACCCCGAAAAGACTATGGCTACACCTTC. Residues: CASSERPRKDYGYTF.

This chain joins TRBV28 and TRBJ1-6; D is perhaps TRBD1 (6 bases). V lost 3 bases and J 6 bases, leaving 9 bases between the germline ends. Germline values: CDR1 MDHEN, CDR2 SYDVKM. The CDR3 contains 14 residues. DNA of the CDR3: TGTGCCAGCAGTTTGGGACATCCTAATTCACCCCTCCACTTT. Translated, it gives CASSLGHPNSPLHF.